This TCR beta chain was sequenced during a study of blood T cell repertoires in COVID-19. Original handling: Using reference gene primer amplification, nucleated cell counts were estimated. TCRdb's copy holds only in-frame clones and misses some; the assay was immunoSEQ multiplex PCR. The D gene and trimming were derived from the DNA, and the V and J assignments and clone size from that table. Among approximately 100,000 clones listed, under 85% were seen once. The clonotype comes from a human donor in a cohort sampled during active COVID-19. Specimen: peripheral blood.

CDR3 bases: TGTGCCAGCAGCCTTGGACAGGGCCACTCTGGAAACACCATATATTTT. Translated: CASSLGQGHSGNTIYF. The chain recombines TRBV7-3 with TRBJ1-3; 8 nucleotides agree with TRBD1. The V and J ends lost 5 bases and 0 bases, in that order; junction bases with no gene match: 6. Germline CDR1 is SGHTA and CDR2 is FQGTGA. This CDR3 has 16 amino acids. The full variable domain, in which reference TRBV7-3 and TRBJ1-3 provide the parts outside the CDR3, is GAGVSQTPSNKVTEKGKYVELRCDPISGHTALYWYRQSLGQGPEFLIYFQGTGAADDSGLPNDRFFAVRPEGSVSTLKIQRTERGDSAVYLCASSLGQGHSGNTIYFGEGSWLTVV.